A selection of T cell receptor beta chains follows, all from one sample in a study of response to subunit inactivated influenza vaccine. In TCRdb, the RT-PCR reads were re-called with MiXCR into one record per CDR3 protein. The data hold some 570,000 distinct CDR3 sequences, with approximately 10% observed a single time. A further study also used this sample, focusing on T cells expressing NK-cell markers.

Specimen: PBMCs from blood, collected on the day of vaccination. The receptors here all came from a man aged 45 to 65 who received an inactivated influenza vaccine. Both conserved end residues are part of each CDR3. D genes are given only for firm matches. Clone size is stated in some rows and not others, as once, few, many or a class when expanded.

d_call	v_call	clone_size	j_call	cdr3_length	cdr3_nt	cdr3_aa
-	TRBV7-2	-	TRBJ2-1	15	TGTGCCAGCAGCCCTGCTGGTTCGAGGGAGTCTGAGCAGTTCTTC	CASSPAGSRESEQFF
-	TRBV7-9	-	TRBJ2-5	17	TGTGCCAGCAGCTTACGGTCCGGCAACCCCTCTCAAGAGACCCAGTACTTC	CASSLRSGNPSQETQYF
-	TRBV10-3	few	TRBJ1-2	14	TGTGCCATCAATCTGGGACCGGGACGGAATGGCTACACCTTC	CAINLGPGRNGYTF
TRBD1	TRBV2	-	TRBJ2-7	15	TGTGCCAGCAGCGACCTTGGACAGGGCATCTACGAGCAGTACTTC	CASSDLGQGIYEQYF
-	TRBV7-2	few	TRBJ2-1	15	TGTGCCAGCAGCTTAGGACGGGCCCTCTACAATGAGCAGTTCTTC	CASSLGRALYNEQFF
TRBD1	TRBV7-2	few	TRBJ2-1	15	TGTGCCAGCAGCTTGGACAGGGCGCTCTACAATGAGCAGTTCTTC	CASSLDRALYNEQFF
-	TRBV29-1	-	TRBJ1-5	12	TGCAGCGTTGAGGTTAAGGGGCAGCCCCAGCATTTT	CSVEVKGQPQHF
TRBD2	TRBV13	-	TRBJ2-7	15	TGTGCCAGCAGCCAGGGACTAGCGGTCCCCTACGAGCAGTACTTC	CASSQGLAVPYEQYF
TRBD1	TRBV5-1	-	TRBJ1-1	15	TGCGCCAGCAGCTTGGGGACAGGAGGAGGACCTGAAGCTTTCTTT	CASSLGTGGGPEAFF
-	TRBV5-4	many	TRBJ1-1	13	TGTGCCAGCAGCTCCGCTCCGAACACTGAAGCTTTCTTT	CASSSAPNTEAFF
TRBD2	TRBV7-9	many	TRBJ2-3	15	TGTGCCAGCAGCTCGACTAGCGGGGGCACAGATACGCAGTATTTT	CASSSTSGGTDTQYF
TRBD2	TRBV4-3	few	TRBJ2-3	16	TGCGCCAGCAGCCACAAAGCGGGAGGGCCCACAGATACGCAGTATTTT	CASSHKAGGPTDTQYF
TRBD1	TRBV5-1	many	TRBJ2-1	13	TGCGCCAGCAGCTTCGACAGGGGCAATGAGCAGTTCTTC	CASSFDRGNEQFF
-	TRBV28	few	TRBJ2-1	15	TGTGCCAGCAGTTTATTGCGGTTCTCCTACAATGAGCAGTTCTTC	CASSLLRFSYNEQFF
TRBD2	TRBV3-1	few	TRBJ2-3	16	TGTGCCAGCAGCCATGCTACATCGGGGGGAACAGATACGCAGTATTTT	CASSHATSGGTDTQYF
-	TRBV3-1	few	TRBJ2-7	15	TGTGCCAGCAGCCAAGGTCAAGGCAGGACCTACGAGCAGTACTTC	CASSQGQGRTYEQYF
-	TRBV5-6	few	TRBJ2-7	15	TGTGCCAGCAGCTTGTTCACAGGGCCGTCCTACGAGCAGTACTTC	CASSLFTGPSYEQYF
-	TRBV6-6	few	TRBJ1-1	13	TGTGCCAGCAGTTACCTCCAGGCCAATGAAGCTTTCTTT	CASSYLQANEAFF
TRBD2	TRBV20-1	few	TRBJ2-1	14	TGCAGTGCTAGGGGACTAGCGGACTACAATGAGCAGTTCTTC	CSARGLADYNEQFF
-	TRBV3-1	few	TRBJ2-2	13	TGTGCCAGCAGACCGAATCAGGTCGGGGAGCTGTTTTTT	CASRPNQVGELFF
-	TRBV5-1	few	TRBJ2-6	16	TGCGCCAGCAGCTTGGAGCCTCAGAAAGGGGCCAACGTCCTGACTTTC	CASSLEPQKGANVLTF
-	TRBV6-1	many	TRBJ1-4	15	TGTGCCAGCAGGTCCCGGTCTGCAACTAATGAAAAACTGTTTTTT	CASRSRSATNEKLFF
-	TRBV6-2/TRBV6-3	few	TRBJ2-7	16	TGTGCCAGCAGTTACGGTGAGGGGGTCCTTAACTACGAGCAGTACTTC	CASSYGEGVLNYEQYF
-	TRBV6-1	-	TRBJ1-4	17	TGTGCCAGCAGTGAGTTCTTGAGTGGGATAAATAATGAAAAACTGTTTTTT	CASSEFLSGINNEKLFF
TRBD2	TRBV20-1	-	TRBJ2-2	15	TGCAGTGCTAGCACTAGCGCACCGAACACCGGGGAGCTGTTTTTT	CSASTSAPNTGELFF
TRBD2	TRBV3-1	few	TRBJ2-2	17	TGTGCCAGCAGCCTATTTCCGGGACTAAGAGAGCCCGGGGAGCTGTTTTTT	CASSLFPGLREPGELFF
TRBD1	TRBV19	few	TRBJ1-6	12	TGTGCCAGCGGGACAGCAGATTCACCCCTCCACTTT	CASGTADSPLHF
-	TRBV18	few	TRBJ2-3	16	TGTGCCAGCTCTCTTATCGGAGGGAAAGGCACAGATACGCAGTATTTT	CASSLIGGKGTDTQYF
-	TRBV20-1	many	TRBJ2-1	14	TGCAGTGCTAGTCACAACGGCCCTGGGAATGAGCAGTTCTTC	CSASHNGPGNEQFF
TRBD2	TRBV5-4	-	TRBJ2-7	16	TGTGCCAGCAGCCGGACTAGCGGGATTGGGTCCTACGAGCAGTACTTC	CASSRTSGIGSYEQYF
TRBD2	TRBV29-1	-	TRBJ2-2	15	TGCAGCGTTGGAGGCGGCGGGAGAAGCACCGGGGAGCTGTTTTTT	CSVGGGGRSTGELFF
TRBD2	TRBV5-1	few	TRBJ2-3	16	TGCGCCAGCAGCCCTGGGGGACTAGTTTCCACAGATACGCAGTATTTT	CASSPGGLVSTDTQYF
-	TRBV6-5	few	TRBJ2-7	17	TGTGCCAGCAGCTTACTCCCGGGACAACCGTCGGCCTACGAGCAGTACTTC	CASSLLPGQPSAYEQYF
TRBD1	TRBV5-4	-	TRBJ2-7	15	TGTGCCAGCAGACCCGGTCAGGGGGATTCCTACGAGCAGTACTTC	CASRPGQGDSYEQYF
TRBD2	TRBV15	-	TRBJ2-1	18	TGTGCCACCAGCAGAGATCAGGGACTAGCGGGATTTAACAATGAGCAGTTCTTC	CATSRDQGLAGFNNEQFF
TRBD1	TRBV10-3	many	TRBJ2-3	12	TGTGCCACACGACAGGGGGCAGATACGCAGTATTTT	CATRQGADTQYF
-	TRBV28	many	TRBJ2-3	15	TGTGCCAGCAGTTTATGGGGGGGTCGCACAGATACGCAGTATTTT	CASSLWGGRTDTQYF
-	TRBV6-5	few	TRBJ2-3	13	TGTGCCAGCAGTTCCCCCGGGCCAGATACGCAGTATTTT	CASSSPGPDTQYF
-	TRBV11-2	few	TRBJ1-1	13	TGTGCCAGCAGCCCTGCCCTGTCCAGGCCAGCTTTCTTT	CASSPALSRPAFF
TRBD2	TRBV24-1	many	TRBJ2-1	15	TGTGCCACCAGTGATTTTCGCCTAGCGGGCAATGAGCAGTTCTTC	CATSDFRLAGNEQFF
TRBD2	TRBV6-2/TRBV6-3	few	TRBJ2-1	16	TGTGCCAGCAGTTACGTGCGGGGGGCCTCCTACAATGAGCAGTTCTTC	CASSYVRGASYNEQFF
-	TRBV5-1	many	TRBJ2-2	16	TGCGCCAGCAGCTTGGCCGGACACGTAAACACCGGGGAGCTGTTTTTT	CASSLAGHVNTGELFF
TRBD1	TRBV20-1	-	TRBJ1-2	15	TGCAGTGCTAGAGATCAAACAGGGGGCTTCTATGGCTACACCTTC	CSARDQTGGFYGYTF
-	TRBV6-2/TRBV6-3	-	TRBJ1-1	13	TGTGCCAGCAACTACAGGGTGAACACTGAAGCTTTCTTT	CASNYRVNTEAFF
-	TRBV12-3/TRBV12-4	-	TRBJ2-1	12	TGTGCCAGCAGCCGGGGTGGAGGTGAGCAGTTCTTC	CASSRGGGEQFF
-	TRBV28	-	TRBJ2-1	11	TGTGCCAGCAACTTCTACAATGAGCAGTTCTTC	CASNFYNEQFF
TRBD1	TRBV30	-	TRBJ2-5	14	TGTGCCTGGAGTGCACAGGGGGCGCGGGAGACCCAGTACTTC	CAWSAQGARETQYF
-	TRBV24-1	few	TRBJ2-5	15	TGTGCCACCAGTGACCCAGTCCTCTCCGGAGAGACCCAGTACTTC	CATSDPVLSGETQYF
TRBD1	TRBV20-1	-	TRBJ2-7	13	TGCAGTGCTAGAGATCCCTCAGGGGGCGAGCAGTACTTC	CSARDPSGGEQYF
-	TRBV27	-	TRBJ1-4	18	TGTGCCAGCAGTTTAGTCACAGACTGGCGGCCAACTAATGAAAAACTGTTTTTT	CASSLVTDWRPTNEKLFF
TRBD2	TRBV4-1	-	TRBJ2-7	16	TGCGCCAGCAGCCAAGGATCCAGCGGGGCCTCCTACGAGCAGTACTTC	CASSQGSSGASYEQYF
TRBD2	TRBV11-2	many	TRBJ2-7	15	TGTGCCAGCAGCTTAGTAGCGGGGGAAACCTACGAGCAGTACTTC	CASSLVAGETYEQYF
-	TRBV11-2	few	TRBJ2-1	18	TGTGCCAGCAGCCTAGTAGGAAAAACAGTGACCTCCTACAATGAGCAGTTCTTC	CASSLVGKTVTSYNEQFF
TRBD1	TRBV7-9	few	TRBJ2-1	16	TGTGCCAGCAGCTTAGATCCGGGACAGGGGTTGGATGAGCAGTTCTTC	CASSLDPGQGLDEQFF